The present T cell receptor beta chain was sequenced within a study of T-cell memory formation after mild COVID-19. The wider study: The study found TCR clusters largely donor specific.

Per germline, CDR1 KGHSH and CDR2 LQKENI. V was clipped by 0 bases and J by 1 base, with 10 bases between them. There are 16 residues in the CDR3. Via MiXCR, TCRdb re-called the 5' RACE reads, giving one row per CDR3 protein. The table has 340,000 or so distinct CDR3 sequences, around 13% seen once; the top ten hold about 20%. About this clonotype itself: Its cognate antigen is unknown.

General observations from the study: Among clones peaking at day 37 in the second wave, SARS-CoV-2 specificity remained unconfirmed. Researchers report contracting CD4+ clones mostly in CM and EM, with CD8+ clones in EMRA.

J is TRBJ1-5 and V is TRBV18, with D maybe TRBD1 (5 bases). The sequenced sample was PBMCs or a T cell subset sorted from them (not recorded which). The clonotype originates from a man between 18 and 29 years old who had mild COVID-19 (a few samples of this study predate the infection). Cell type and time point are not known. The DNA of the CDR3 is TGTGCCAGCTCACCACCGGGGGGTCAGAGCAATCAGCCCCAGCATTTT. Translating it yields CASSPPGGQSNQPQHF.